This TCR beta chain originates from a study of shared clonotypes between healthy human individuals. Regarding the study as a whole: Clonotypes shared by all four sorted-subset donors had higher generation probabilities than non-shared clonotypes. Memory subsets generally showed lower estimated richness than naive subsets.

This CDR3 is built from 15 residues. CDR1 and CDR2 (germline): MDHEN, SYDVKM. V was pared by 11 bases and J by 5 bases, with 17 bases of the junction left unmatched. The authors divided CD4+ cells into CD45RA+ naive and CD45RA-negative memory subsets. In the case of this clone: Its antigen is not known.

TCRdb's table, derived via immunoSEQ multiplex PCR, lists solely in-frame clones and lacks some. The repertoire includes under 2,500,000 clones, more than 90% of them detected once, and 0.1% to 0.15% sits in the top ten. Specimen: naive CD4+ T cells sorted from blood. Subset described: CD45RA+ positively selected. The gene calls are TRBV28 and TRBJ1-2, with 7 nucleotides matching TRBD1. The sequence derives from a man between 18 and 35 years old in good health. CDR3 bases: TGTGCCGGAGGGACCGAACAGGGGTCTGGGTATGGCTACACCTTC. Its translation: CAGGTEQGSGYGYTF.